This T cell receptor beta chain derives from a study of vaccination effects on CD4 cells after COVID-19. To note about this clone: Its antigen is as yet unknown.

Profiled with immunoSEQ multiplex PCR; TCRdb holds only in-frame clones, not every one. The table includes tens of thousands of clones, 75% to 80% detected once. Germline V gene sequence: CDR1 MNHEY, CDR2 SMNVEV (reference sequence). Trimming took 1 base from V and 5 from J, leaving 17 bases between them. The CDR3 runs to 16 residues. Viral peptide pool expansion of antigen-specific CD4+ T cells preceded sequencing in the ViraFEST assay. The culture ran for roughly ten days before CD4+ T cells were isolated. Participants completed two doses of the BNT162b2 or mRNA-1273 vaccine. The chain is built from TRBV27 and TRBJ1-1; perhaps TRBD1 as D (5 bases). The material was CD4+ T cells from PBMCs cultured with SARS-CoV-2 spike peptides, obtained after COVID-19 vaccination. This sequence originates from a human donor who received a COVID-19 vaccine. Some clones in this sample may be carry-over from other donors' samples. The DNA of the CDR3 is TGTGCCAGCAGTTTATTGGGGACTCGGGCGTTAACTGAAGCTTTCTTT. It translates to CASSLLGTRALTEAFF.